The T cell receptor beta chain described here comes from a study of shared T cell receptors in the human thymus. Trimming took off 7 bases at V and 2 bases at J, with 33 bases between the two ends. Germline values: CDR1 MNHEY, CDR2 SMNVEV (reference sequence). CDR3 length: 20 amino acids. This clone occurred once. The table came from immunoSEQ multiplex PCR; TCRdb's copy has only in-frame clones and leaves some out. Here the sample spans hundreds of thousands of clones, 88% being singletons. The sample also formed part of further work on human thymus T cells. In that study: All donors were healthy Finnish infants who were undergoing corrective surgery to treat congenital heart defects. The study used thymus tissue resected during corrective heart surgery. Thymic and blood repertoires showed apparently biased V and J gene usage.

This TCR was recovered from a boy less than two years old with a congenital heart defect. The source material was thymocytes. The chain combines TRBV27 with TRBJ2-7; possible D gene TRBD2, 5 bases. The CDR3 loop is CASNIGEEWEIPTVAYEQYF. The CDR3 DNA reads TGTGCCAGCAATATAGGCGAGGAGTGGGAGATTCCGACGGTGGCCTACGAGCAGTACTTC.